A single sample is the source of the 13 T cell receptor beta chains below, sequenced in a study of blood T cell repertoires in COVID-19. Only in-frame clones appear in the TCRdb table, and some are missing; sequencing was by immunoSEQ multiplex PCR. The sample carries approximately 36,000 clones, just under 75% recorded once. The sequenced sample consisted of peripheral blood. The receptors shown here come from a man in his 70s with COVID-19, enrolled during active disease.

This clone was picked up a small number of times. The rearrangement uses TRBV5-6 and TRBJ1-5; D perhaps matches TRBD1 (6 bases). The germline V gene has CDR1 SGHDT and CDR2 YYEEEE. The CDR3 length is 15 residues. Trimming pared 4 bases from V and 4 bases from J, leaving 15 bases between. The CDR3 DNA is TGTGCCAGCAGCCCATCCGGGACACAAAATCAGCCCCAGCATTTT. It translates to CASSPSGTQNQPQHF.

This clone was counted between two and nine times. V usage is TRBV28 and J usage is TRBJ2-2; TRBD2 agrees at 7 bases. There are 15 residues in the CDR3. Germline V gene sequence: CDR1 MDHEN, CDR2 SYDVKM. The ends lost 4 bases at V and 5 bases at J; junction bases unmatched: 7. The CDR3 nucleotides are TGTGCCAGCAGTTACGCGGGGGACGGAACCGGGGAGCTGTTTTTT. Its translation: CASSYAGDGTGELFF.

This clone was detected only a few times. The chain is built from TRBV2 and TRBJ2-3, with 8 bases identical to TRBD2. The V gene end was trimmed by 9 bases and the J gene end by 9 bases; junction bases not matched to a gene: 11. The CDR3 contains 13 residues. The germline V gene has CDR1 SNHLY and CDR2 FYNNEI. The CDR3 DNA reads TGTGCCAGGGCACCAGGACTAGCAGGAACGCAGTATTTT. It yields the protein CARAPGLAGTQYF. Complete variable domain (other parts from reference TRBV2 and TRBJ2-3): EPEVTQTPSHQVTQMGQEVILRCVPISNHLYFYWYRQILGQKVEFLVSFYNNEISEKSEIFDDQFSVERPDGSNFTLKIRSTKLEDSAMYFCARAPGLAGTQYFGPGTRLTVL.

The chain has TRBV27 and TRBJ2-7; 9 bases fit TRBD1. Germline V lookup: CDR1 MNHEY, CDR2 SMNVEV (reference sequence). V dropped 4 bases and J dropped 3; count of bases not matched to a gene: 1. CDR3 size: 13 residues. The CDR3 DNA reads TGTGCCAGCAGTTGGGACAGGGACTACGAGCAGTACTTC. This gives the protein CASSWDRDYEQYF.

The chain couples TRBV3-1 (or the pseudogene TRBV3-2) to TRBJ2-2; D is uncertain. The germline gives CDR1 LGHDT, CDR2 YNNKEL (reference sequence). V was clipped by 1 base and J by 6 bases, with 6 bases between them. This CDR3 comprises 13 residues. The CDR3 DNA follows: TGTGCCAGCAGCCAAGTTGTATCCGGGGAGCTGTTTTTT. This gives the protein CASSQVVSGELFF.

This sequence joins TRBV4-3 and TRBJ2-2, with D possibly being TRBD2 (6 bases). Germline CDR1 is LGHNA and CDR2 is YSLEER. The CDR3 is 17 residues long. V lost 5 bases and J 1 base, leaving 17 bases between the germline ends. In DNA form, the CDR3 reads TGCGCCAGCAGCACGCGGGTGCGGGGTTGGAACACCGGGGAGCTGTTTTTT. It is translated as CASSTRVRGWNTGELFF.

CDR3 sequence: CASSLGTGGGEKLFF. The CDR3 DNA reads TGCGCCAGCAGCTTGGGGACAGGTGGAGGCGAAAAACTGTTTTTT. The genes are TRBV5-1 and TRBJ1-4; 7 bases fit TRBD1. With V trimmed by 0 bases and J by 8 bases, 7 bases remained unmatched. The CDR3 loop spans 15 amino acids. Germline V gives CDR1 SGHRS, CDR2 YFSETQ.

The chain joins TRBV12-5 to TRBJ2-2; D perhaps matches TRBD1 (6 bases). The CDR3 spans 15 residues. Trimming removed 5 bases at V and 9 bases at J, with 19 bases between. Looked up from germline, CDR1 is LGHNT and CDR2 is FRNRAP. The CDR3 coding sequence is TGTGCTAGTGGTGCCGGTAGGGGGTGGGACCGGGAGCTGTTTTTT. Translated: CASGAGRGWDRELFF. The full variable domain, in which reference TRBV12-5 and TRBJ2-2 provide the parts outside the CDR3, is DARVTQTPRHKVTEMGQEVTMRCQPILGHNTVFWYRQTMMQGLELLAYFRNRAPLDDSGMPKDRFSAEMPDATLATLKIQPSEPRDSAVYFCASGAGRGWDRELFFGEGSRLTVL.

The chain is built from TRBV7-8 and TRBJ1-6; possibly TRBD1 for D (6 bases). CDR3 length equals 15 residues. Germline CDR1 SGHVS, CDR2 FQNEAQ. V was clipped by 0 bases and J by 9 bases, with 12 bases between them. The CDR3 nucleotides are TGTGCCAGCAGCTTAGCGGCAGGGGCGCGTTCACCCCTCCACTTT. Protein sequence: CASSLAAGARSPLHF.

The chain combines TRBV7-2 with TRBJ1-6; possible D gene TRBD1, 6 bases. Trimming cost V 1 base and J 7 bases, with 17 bases left between them. In germline, CDR1 is SGHTA, CDR2 FQGNSA. CDR3 length equals 17 residues. Here the CDR3 DNA reads TGTGCCAGCAGCTTAGGAATATTCACAGGGAGAAATTCACCCCTCCACTTT. It encodes CASSLGIFTGRNSPLHF.

The chain has TRBV27 and TRBJ2-7; perhaps TRBD1 as D (6 bases). Trimming took off 7 bases at V and 0 bases at J, with 10 bases between the two ends. The germline V gene encodes CDR1 MNHEY and CDR2 SMNVEV (reference sequence). The CDR3 length is 13 residues. CDR3 DNA: TGTGCCAGCAAACAGGGTAGCTCCTACGAGCAGTACTTC. Its protein is CASKQGSSYEQYF.

This chain connects TRBV5-4 to TRBJ1-4, with TRBD1 identical over 7 bases. Germline V lookup: CDR1 SGHNT, CDR2 YYREEE (reference sequence). V dropped 4 bases and J dropped 2; count of bases not matched to a gene: 11. The CDR3 has 17 amino acids. The CDR3 DNA follows: TGTGCCAGCAGCCAGGAACAGGGGTCCGGGACTAATGAAAAACTGTTTTTT. It specifies CASSQEQGSGTNEKLFF.

This clone was observed once. V is TRBV24-1 and J is TRBJ2-6, with 10 bases lining up with TRBD1. The V segment lost 4 bases and the J segment 2 bases; nucleotides outside the gene matches: 7. From germline, CDR1 is KGHDR and CDR2 SFDVKD. The CDR3 loop spans 18 amino acids. The DNA of the CDR3 is TGTGCCACCAGTGACCCAGGACAGGGGGTACCTGGGGCCAACGTCCTGACTTTC. The encoded protein is CATSDPGQGVPGANVLTF.